These T cell receptor beta chains were read from a single sample in a study of cytomegalovirus exposure and HLA in healthy donors. Measured with immunoSEQ multiplex PCR; TCRdb has only the in-frame clones, and not every one. Of roughly 160,000 clones in the sample, 85% are singletons; the top ten hold 1%. Sequences were obtained from PBMCs. These receptors all stem from a boy aged 2-15 years in good health and CMV-seronegative. Each CDR3 is given with its conserved first and last residue. The D gene is left open where the match is weak. Expanded clones are given a class, and other clones once, few, many or no size at all.

v_call: TRBV2; j_call: TRBJ1-6; clone_size: -; d_call: TRBD1; cdr3_nt: TGTGCCAGCAGGGACAGGGAAGGATTCAATTCACCCCTCCACTTT; cdr3_aa: CASRDREGFNSPLHF
v_call: TRBV11-2; j_call: TRBJ2-1; clone_size: -; d_call: TRBD2; cdr3_nt: TGTGCCAGCAGCTTACGGCTAGCGGGGGGCAATGAGCAGTTCTTC; cdr3_aa: CASSLRLAGGNEQFF
v_call: TRBV5-1; j_call: TRBJ1-2; clone_size: -; d_call: TRBD1; cdr3_nt: TGCGCCAGCAGCGTCGAGGGACAGGGGAACTATGGCTACACCTTC; cdr3_aa: CASSVEGQGNYGYTF
v_call: TRBV6-1; j_call: TRBJ2-7; clone_size: -; d_call: -; cdr3_nt: TGTGCCAGCAGCCGAGTCGGCGGCCACGAGCAGTACTTC; cdr3_aa: CASSRVGGHEQYF
v_call: TRBV9; j_call: TRBJ2-7; clone_size: -; d_call: TRBD1; cdr3_nt: TGTGCCAGCAGCCCAACCTACGGACAGGGGGCCCACGAGCAGTACTTC; cdr3_aa: CASSPTYGQGAHEQYF
v_call: TRBV9; j_call: TRBJ2-1; clone_size: -; d_call: TRBD2; cdr3_nt: TGTGCCAGCAGCGTAGAGTGGGGGGGGGCCTACAATGAGCAGTTCTTC; cdr3_aa: CASSVEWGGAYNEQFF
v_call: TRBV19; j_call: TRBJ2-3; clone_size: -; d_call: TRBD1; cdr3_nt: TGTGCCAGTAGTCCATCCCGGGACAGGGGCCCAGATACGCAGTATTTT; cdr3_aa: CASSPSRDRGPDTQYF
v_call: TRBV10-3; j_call: TRBJ1-4; clone_size: -; d_call: -; cdr3_nt: TGTGCCATCAGTGACGGACAGTTTAATGAAAAACTGTTTTTT; cdr3_aa: CAISDGQFNEKLFF
v_call: TRBV9; j_call: TRBJ1-6; clone_size: -; d_call: -; cdr3_nt: TGTGCCAGCAGCCCCTGTCCCCTCCACTTT; cdr3_aa: CASSPCPLHF
v_call: TRBV5-5; j_call: TRBJ1-5; clone_size: -; d_call: TRBD1; cdr3_nt: TGTGCCAGCAGCCCGGGACAGGGCAATCAGCCCCAGCATTTT; cdr3_aa: CASSPGQGNQPQHF
v_call: TRBV5-6; j_call: TRBJ2-1; clone_size: -; d_call: TRBD1; cdr3_nt: TGTGCCAGCAGCTGGAAACAGGGGGCTTTAGGGAATGAGCAGTTCTTC; cdr3_aa: CASSWKQGALGNEQFF
v_call: TRBV19; j_call: TRBJ1-4; clone_size: few; d_call: TRBD1; cdr3_nt: TGTGCCAGTAGCCCACATCAGGGGGCAACTAATGAAAAACTGTTTTTT; cdr3_aa: CASSPHQGATNEKLFF
v_call: TRBV10-1; j_call: TRBJ2-5; clone_size: -; d_call: -; cdr3_nt: TGCGCCAGCAGTCCCGACTCCGGTGGGACCCAGTACTTC; cdr3_aa: CASSPDSGGTQYF
v_call: TRBV7-2; j_call: TRBJ1-2; clone_size: once; d_call: TRBD1; cdr3_nt: TGCGCCACAGGGGGCTCGGGCTACACCTTC; cdr3_aa: CATGGSGYTF
v_call: TRBV28; j_call: TRBJ2-1; clone_size: -; d_call: -; cdr3_nt: TGTGCCAGCAGTTTCGACTTTCTTAGGAGCTTAGCGGTCTTC; cdr3_aa: CASSFDFLRSLAVF
v_call: TRBV6-1; j_call: TRBJ2-3; clone_size: -; d_call: -; cdr3_nt: TGTGCCAGCAGAACAGGGCCAAGCACAGATACGCAGTATTTT; cdr3_aa: CASRTGPSTDTQYF
v_call: TRBV19; j_call: TRBJ1-5; clone_size: once; d_call: -; cdr3_nt: TGTGCCAGTAATCGGCGCCAGGTTGGCAATCAGCCCCAGCATTTT; cdr3_aa: CASNRRQVGNQPQHF
v_call: TRBV6-1; j_call: TRBJ1-2; clone_size: -; d_call: TRBD1; cdr3_nt: TGTGCCAGCAGTGATAAAATAACAGGGGGGCGACCGATTAACTATGGCTACACCTTC; cdr3_aa: CASSDKITGGRPINYGYTF
v_call: TRBV30; j_call: TRBJ2-7; clone_size: -; d_call: -; cdr3_nt: TGTGCCTGGAGCATTATAGATTCCTACGAGCAGTACTTC; cdr3_aa: CAWSIIDSYEQYF
v_call: TRBV2; j_call: TRBJ2-2; clone_size: -; d_call: TRBD1; cdr3_nt: TGTGCCAACCTTCCTACAGGGGACAACACCGGGGAGCTGTTTTTT; cdr3_aa: CANLPTGDNTGELFF
v_call: TRBV7-6; j_call: TRBJ1-4; clone_size: -; d_call: TRBD1; cdr3_nt: TGTGCCAGCAGCTTAGCGCCAACAGGGGGAGGGGAAAAACTGTTTTTT; cdr3_aa: CASSLAPTGGGEKLFF
v_call: TRBV6-1; j_call: TRBJ1-3; clone_size: -; d_call: TRBD1; cdr3_nt: TGTGCCAGCAGTGCATGGGACAGCTCTGGAAACACCATATATTTT; cdr3_aa: CASSAWDSSGNTIYF
v_call: TRBV15; j_call: TRBJ2-1; clone_size: -; d_call: TRBD2; cdr3_nt: TGTGCCACCAGCAGAGATTCGGCTAGCGGGAGCTCCTACAATGAGCAGTTCTTC; cdr3_aa: CATSRDSASGSSYNEQFF
v_call: TRBV5-1; j_call: TRBJ1-3; clone_size: -; d_call: -; cdr3_nt: TGCGCCAGCGGGGAGGGGAGTAGAGGAAACACCATATATTTT; cdr3_aa: CASGEGSRGNTIYF
v_call: TRBV19; j_call: TRBJ2-2; clone_size: -; d_call: -; cdr3_nt: TGTGCCAGTAGCCTTATTAACACCGGGGAGCTGTTTTTT; cdr3_aa: CASSLINTGELFF
v_call: TRBV4-1; j_call: TRBJ2-5; clone_size: -; d_call: TRBD1; cdr3_nt: TGCGCCAGCAGCCTCCTGCTAGACAGGGAAGAGACCCAGTACTTC; cdr3_aa: CASSLLLDREETQYF
v_call: TRBV5-1; j_call: TRBJ2-7; clone_size: -; d_call: TRBD2; cdr3_nt: TGCGCCAGCAGCCTCGGGGATGCGGGAGGATACGAGCAGTACTTC; cdr3_aa: CASSLGDAGGYEQYF
v_call: TRBV27; j_call: TRBJ1-1; clone_size: -; d_call: -; cdr3_nt: TGTGCCAGCAGTTTATTCGGGATCCCGAACACTGAAGCTTTCTTT; cdr3_aa: CASSLFGIPNTEAFF
v_call: TRBV28; j_call: TRBJ1-3; clone_size: -; d_call: -; cdr3_nt: TGTGCCAGCAGTCCACCCCCGGTGGGGGCAAACACCATATATTTT; cdr3_aa: CASSPPPVGANTIYF
v_call: TRBV5-6; j_call: TRBJ1-2; clone_size: -; d_call: TRBD1; cdr3_nt: TGTGCCAGCAGCTCCGGAGTCAGGGGGCGCATCAACTATGGCTACACCTTC; cdr3_aa: CASSSGVRGRINYGYTF
v_call: TRBV2; j_call: TRBJ2-3; clone_size: -; d_call: -; cdr3_nt: TGTGCCAGCAGACAATACGGGACTTCCGGAGATACGCAGTATTTT; cdr3_aa: CASRQYGTSGDTQYF
v_call: TRBV9; j_call: TRBJ2-1; clone_size: -; d_call: -; cdr3_nt: TGTGCCAGCAGCGTAGATGCGGGATCCTACAATGAGCAGTTCTTC; cdr3_aa: CASSVDAGSYNEQFF
v_call: TRBV7-9; j_call: TRBJ2-2; clone_size: few; d_call: -; cdr3_nt: TGTGCCAGCAGCTTAGAGCTGACCGGGGAGCTGTTTTTT; cdr3_aa: CASSLELTGELFF
v_call: TRBV5-1; j_call: TRBJ2-5; clone_size: -; d_call: TRBD1; cdr3_nt: TGCGCCAGCAGCTCAAGTCCCAGCCGGGACAGAGAGACCCAGTACTTC; cdr3_aa: CASSSSPSRDRETQYF
v_call: TRBV18; j_call: TRBJ1-3; clone_size: -; d_call: -; cdr3_nt: TGTGCCAGCTCCCCCACCGGAGTACACTCTGGAAACACCATATATTTT; cdr3_aa: CASSPTGVHSGNTIYF
v_call: TRBV5-1; j_call: TRBJ2-4; clone_size: -; d_call: -; cdr3_nt: TGCGCCAGCGCCGACCCTGGGGCATTAGCCAAAAACATTCAGTACTTC; cdr3_aa: CASADPGALAKNIQYF
v_call: TRBV6-7; j_call: TRBJ2-3; clone_size: -; d_call: TRBD2; cdr3_nt: TGTGCCAGCCCCATTACCGGGGGGTTATCCATTGGGGAGCAGTATTTT; cdr3_aa: CASPITGGLSIGEQYF
v_call: TRBV2; j_call: TRBJ1-1; clone_size: few; d_call: -; cdr3_nt: TGTGCCAGCAGTGCAGGGGTGAACACTGAAGCTTTCTTT; cdr3_aa: CASSAGVNTEAFF
v_call: TRBV25-1; j_call: TRBJ2-3; clone_size: -; d_call: TRBD2; cdr3_nt: TGTGCCAGCAGTGGGGGGGGAGAGATAGATACGCAGTATTTT; cdr3_aa: CASSGGGEIDTQYF
v_call: TRBV6-1; j_call: TRBJ2-1; clone_size: -; d_call: TRBD1; cdr3_nt: TGTGCCAGCAGTGAAGCGATGGGTCCGGGACAGGGGAACAATGAGCAGTTCTTC; cdr3_aa: CASSEAMGPGQGNNEQFF
v_call: TRBV28; j_call: TRBJ1-2; clone_size: -; d_call: -; cdr3_nt: TGTGCCAGCAGATCACAACAGGGAATCTATGGCTACACCTTC; cdr3_aa: CASRSQQGIYGYTF
v_call: TRBV5-4; j_call: TRBJ2-1; clone_size: -; d_call: TRBD2; cdr3_nt: TGTGCCAGCAGCTTCCTAGCGGGGGGAGGCAATGAGCAGTTCTTC; cdr3_aa: CASSFLAGGGNEQFF
v_call: TRBV7-9; j_call: TRBJ2-2; clone_size: once; d_call: TRBD2; cdr3_nt: TGTGCCAGCAGCTCGACTAGCGGGGGGGCGCCCACCGGGGAGCTGTTTTTT; cdr3_aa: CASSSTSGGAPTGELFF
v_call: TRBV14; j_call: TRBJ1-2; clone_size: -; d_call: -; cdr3_nt: TGTGCCAGCAGCCAGGGACACTTTGGCTACACCTTC; cdr3_aa: CASSQGHFGYTF
v_call: TRBV2; j_call: TRBJ2-3; clone_size: -; d_call: TRBD2; cdr3_nt: TGTGCCAGCAGTGCCGGGACTATAACGGATACGCAGTATTTT; cdr3_aa: CASSAGTITDTQYF
v_call: TRBV19; j_call: TRBJ1-1; clone_size: -; d_call: -; cdr3_nt: TGTGCCAGTAGTATTGGAGGCGTTGGCACTGAAGCTTTCTTT; cdr3_aa: CASSIGGVGTEAFF